The clone carrying this T cell receptor (beta chain) came up many times. The data stem from a study of Graves' ophthalmopathy and Graves' hyperthyroidism. The ends were cut back, 3 bases at V and 1 base at J, with 9 bases in the middle. CDR1 is MNHEY, CDR2 SVGAGI, per germline. The CDR3 length is 14 residues. By definition, stable hyperthyroidism involved no ophthalmopathy within 18 months of follow-up. Amplification of the TCR beta CDR3 regions used RNA transcripts (as template). In the first round, RT-PCR was carried out with HTBI primers, and a multiplex PCR formed the second round. One entry per CDR3 protein results from TCRdb running MiXCR on the multiplex PCR reads. Altogether roughly 400,000 distinct CDR3 sequences are present, 15% being singletons, with the ten largest covering approximately 7%.

The receptor's source is a woman under 30 with stable Graves' hyperthyroidism. Specimen: peripheral blood. V is TRBV6-5 and J is TRBJ1-1; D is possibly TRBD1 (5 bases). CDR3 DNA sequence: TGTGCCAGCAGTTATGCAGGGAAGAACACTGAAGCTTTCTTT. Protein sequence: CASSYAGKNTEAFF.